The next 20 T cell receptor beta chains were all read from a single sample in a study of T-cell reconstitution after alpha-beta-depleted transplantation in children. The library targeted TCRbeta and was prepared with unique molecular identifiers. TCRdb called the PCR reads again in MiXCR, with one record for every CDR3 protein. The sample consists of 500,000 to 750,000 distinct CDR3 sequences, about a quarter of them appearing once. The material was PBMCs, obtained before TCRalphabeta/CD19-depleted stem cell transplant. The receptors were sampled from a boy under two years old with Wiskott-Aldrich syndrome, due to receive a stem cell transplant.

The chain uses TRBV18 and TRBJ2-7, with 8 bases identical to TRBD2. Germline-derived CDR1 and CDR2 are KGHSH and LQKENI. The ends lost 3 bases at V and 5 bases at J; junction bases unmatched: 6. The CDR3 sequence is 14 residues long. CDR3: CASSPSGIKNEQYF. The DNA of the CDR3 is TGTGCCAGCTCACCTAGCGGGATAAAGAACGAGCAGTACTTC.

This rearrangement joins TRBV18 to TRBJ2-2; D is undetermined. This CDR3 has 15 amino acids. V was trimmed by 0 bases and J by 0 bases, leaving 5 bases between them. The germline V gene encodes CDR1 KGHSH and CDR2 LQKENI. The CDR3 reads CASSPPTTNTGELFF. The CDR3 DNA is TGTGCCAGCTCACCACCGACAACGAACACCGGGGAGCTGTTTTTT.

The rearrangement links TRBV24-1 to TRBJ2-5, with a tentative D call TRBD2 (6 bases). This CDR3 has 14 amino acids. V dropped 7 bases and J dropped 5 bases, with 16 bases sitting between them. CDR1 KGHDR and CDR2 SFDVKD come from the germline V gene. The CDR3 loop is CATRSAGAGETQYF. CDR3 DNA: TGTGCCACCAGGAGCGCGGGCGCGGGGGAGACCCAGTACTTC.

The chain recombines TRBV3-1 with TRBJ2-7, with 9 bases identical to TRBD1. With V trimmed by 4 bases and J by 6 bases, 10 bases remained unmatched. This CDR3 is built from 15 residues. Germline CDR1 is LGHDT and CDR2 is YNNKEL (reference sequence). The chain's CDR3 is CASSRLQGQGPEQYF. The DNA for the CDR3 is TGTGCCAGCAGCCGGCTCCAGGGACAGGGACCCGAGCAGTACTTC.

This clonotype was observed once. J is TRBJ2-1 and V is TRBV3-1, with 15 nucleotides matching TRBD2. Per the germline V gene, CDR1 is LGHDT and CDR2 is YNNKEL (reference sequence). After removal of 3 bases from V and 5 bases from J, the junction contained 8 bases not matched to a gene. The CDR3 covers 18 residues. This CDR3 is CASSQRTSGRAGDNEQFF. The DNA for the CDR3 is TGTGCCAGCAGCCAGAGGACTAGCGGGAGGGCCGGGGACAATGAGCAGTTCTTC.

In DNA form, the CDR3 reads TGTGCCTCACAACTGCGCGGGAGAGAGACCCAGTACTTC. As protein: CASQLRGRETQYF. The chain joins TRBV28 to TRBJ2-5, with TRBD2 identical over 7 bases. The CDR3 extends over 13 amino acids. Unmatched junction bases numbered 10, after V lost 11 bases and J lost 4 bases. The germline V gene has CDR1 MDHEN and CDR2 SYDVKM.

In this sample, this clonotype turned up a few times. The chain carries TRBV7-2 and TRBJ2-2; 13 nucleotides agree with TRBD2. The CDR3 is 16 amino acids. The J segment lost 7 bases and the V segment lost 5 bases, leaving 7 bases of the junction unmatched. Looked up from germline, CDR1 is SGHTA and CDR2 is FQGNSA. The CDR3 sequence is CASSRGLAGVGGELFF. In DNA, the CDR3 is TGTGCCAGCAGCAGAGGACTAGCGGGAGTAGGCGGGGAGCTGTTTTTT.

V is TRBV2 and J is TRBJ2-4; a possible D gene is TRBD1 (5 bases). This CDR3 spans 14 amino acids. From germline, CDR1 is SNHLY and CDR2 FYNNEI. Between the trimmed V and J ends, which lost 6 bases and 1 base, there was a span of 10 bases. CDR3 in amino acids: CASRGPGAKNIQYF. As DNA, the CDR3 is TGTGCCAGCAGAGGACCAGGGGCCAAAAACATTCAGTACTTC. Full variable domain (remainder filled in from reference TRBV2 and TRBJ2-4): EPEVTQTPSHQVTQMGQEVILRCVPISNHLYFYWYRQILGQKVEFLVSFYNNEISEKSEIFDDQFSVERPDGSNFTLKIRSTKLEDSAMYFCASRGPGAKNIQYFGAGTRLSVL.

The J gene is TRBJ1-3, the V gene TRBV6-1; D is unresolved. CDR3 length: 14 residues. The V gene's germline CDR1 is MNHNS and CDR2 SASEGT. With 5 bases removed from V and 4 bases from J, the gap between germline ends came to 12 bases. The CDR3 DNA sequence: TGTGCCAGCAGTCCGGGCCTCGTGGGAAACACCATATATTTT. Protein: CASSPGLVGNTIYF.

The rearrangement uses TRBV7-3 and TRBJ2-2, with 8 bases lining up with TRBD2. Germline trimming cut 4 bases from V and 5 bases from J; bases unmatched to any gene: 6. Germline values: CDR1 SGHTA, CDR2 FQGTGA. This CDR3 spans 15 amino acids. The CDR3 protein is CASSSTGTRTGELFF. The CDR3, as DNA: TGTGCCAGCAGCTCAACCGGGACTAGAACCGGGGAGCTGTTTTTT. The entire variable domain, with the rest obtained from reference TRBV7-3 and TRBJ2-2, is as follows: GAGVSQTPSNKVTEKGKYVELRCDPISGHTALYWYRQSLGQGPEFLIYFQGTGAADDSGLPNDRFFAVRPEGSVSTLKIQRTERGDSAVYLCASSSTGTRTGELFFGEGSRLTVL.

The CDR3 DNA follows: TGCAGTGCTAGAGTCCCAGAAGCTTTCTTT. Translation: CSARVPEAFF. The rearrangement joins TRBV20-1 to TRBJ1-1; D unclear. V was cut by 1 base and J by 8 bases, with 5 bases left in between. The CDR3 contains 10 residues. Germline CDR1 DFQATT, CDR2 SNEGSKA (reference sequence).

This chain links TRBV20-1 with TRBJ1-5; no clear D. The germline V gene encodes CDR1 DFQATT and CDR2 SNEGSKA (reference sequence). The CDR3 contains 15 residues. Deletions cut 0 bases from V and 4 bases from J, with 13 bases between. The DNA of the CDR3 is TGCAGTGCTAGAGATTTGGAGACAAGTAATCAGCCCCAGCATTTT. Protein product: CSARDLETSNQPQHF.

This clonotype was seen more than once but under ten times. V and J are TRBV27 and TRBJ2-3; D gene ambiguous. CDR1 MNHEY and CDR2 SMNVEV come from the germline V gene (reference sequence). CDR3 length equals 14 residues. Trimming took 6 bases from V and 2 from J, leaving 12 bases between them. CDR3 amino acids: CASSLDLPTDTQYF. The CDR3 DNA is TGTGCCAGCAGCTTGGACCTCCCCACAGATACGCAGTATTTT.

The sample holds a few counts of this clonotype. The V call is TRBV28, the J call TRBJ2-5; TRBD2 might be the D (5 bases). Germline lookup yields CDR1 MDHEN and CDR2 SYDVKM. CDR3 length: 14 residues. V was trimmed by 1 base and J by 5 bases, leaving 11 bases between them. In DNA, the CDR3 is TGTGCCAGCAGTTTATTTACGGGATCGGAGACCCAGTACTTC. Its protein product is CASSLFTGSETQYF.

The genes are TRBV7-6 and TRBJ2-7; 10 nucleotides line up with TRBD2. J gave up 4 bases and V 1 base, and 7 bases lay outside the gene matches. CDR3 length equals 16 residues. Germline V gives CDR1 SGHVS, CDR2 FNYEAQ. The CDR3 sequence is CASSLGPSGRGYEQYF. The CDR3 region has the DNA TGTGCCAGCAGCTTAGGTCCTAGCGGGAGAGGGTACGAGCAGTACTTC.

The DNA of the CDR3 is TGCGCCAGCAGCCCTTCTGGGGGAGATGAAAAACTGTTTTTT. This codes for CASSPSGGDEKLFF. V and J are TRBV5-1 and TRBJ1-4; possible D gene TRBD1, 5 bases. The length of the CDR3 is 14 residues. Germline lookup yields CDR1 SGHRS and CDR2 YFSETQ. Trimming removed 4 bases from V and 6 bases from J, with 13 bases in between.

This clonotype came up many times. This chain uses TRBV7-6 with TRBJ2-2; the match to TRBD2 covers 10 bases. The CDR3 has 17 amino acids. V lost 2 bases and J lost 0; bases outside the gene matches: 3. Germline V gene sequence: CDR1 SGHVS, CDR2 FNYEAQ. In nucleotides, the CDR3 is TGTGCCAGCAGCTTATTAGCGGGAGGAGCGAACACCGGGGAGCTGTTTTTT. Residues: CASSLLAGGANTGELFF.

The chain is built from TRBV20-1 and TRBJ2-7; 7 bases agree with TRBD2. The CDR3 extends over 12 amino acids. V lost 5 bases and J lost 3; bases outside the gene matches: 4. Germline V lookup: CDR1 DFQATT, CDR2 SNEGSKA (reference sequence). The CDR3 coding sequence is TGCAGTGCTGGGCTAGCGGTCTACGAGCAGTACTTC. This translates into CSAGLAVYEQYF.

This clonotype was observed a handful of times. This chain links TRBV5-1 with TRBJ1-2; D is uncertain. The CDR3 is 15 residues long. The V end was cut by 4 bases, the J end by 4 bases, with 17 bases between. Germline values: CDR1 SGHRS, CDR2 YFSETQ. CDR3 region: CASSPKGFFPYGYTF. The CDR3 coding sequence is TGCGCCAGCAGCCCGAAAGGATTTTTCCCCTATGGCTACACCTTC. Based on the CDR3 plus reference TRBV5-1 and TRBJ1-2, the full variable domain is KAGVTQTPRYLIKTRGQQVTLSCSPISGHRSVSWYQQTPGQGLQFLFEYFSETQRNKGNFPGRFSGRQFSNSRSEMNVSTLELGDSALYLCASSPKGFFPYGYTFGSGTRLTVV.

This chain joins TRBV20-1 and TRBJ2-1; tentative D call: TRBD2 (6 bases). The CDR3 has 14 residues. V lost 2 bases to trimming and J lost 2 bases, with 10 bases between them. Germline CDR1 is DFQATT and CDR2 is SNEGSKA (reference sequence). CDR3 nucleotide sequence: TGCAGTGCTAGAAGGGGAGGACCCTACAATGAGCAGTTCTTC. This encodes CSARRGGPYNEQFF.